The present entry profiles one TCR beta chain with its context. Its antigen specificity is not known. Per-nucleotide qualities are absent, and no much larger clonotype sits a single base away. The time point label here, explained by the study, means: cycle 4 day 1 (C4D1), after about 6 weeks of nivolumab. All trial patients had relapsed after autologous stem cell transplantation, with cohorts A, B and C differing in prior brentuximab vedotin exposure. The trial cohort comprised 60 or so patients with relapsed/refractory classical Hodgkin lymphoma whose best overall responses were complete response, partial response or progressive disease. Trial patients were treated with single-agent nivolumab in the multi-cohort phase II CheckMate 205 trial. Best overall response was determined by an independent review committee according to the 2007 International Working Group response criteria. Trial PBMCs were collected just before the start of nivolumab (C1D1) and during therapy at cycle 2 day 1 and cycle 4 day 1. Peripheral blood was collected in 8 mL Vacutainer Cell Preparation Tubes, from which PBMCs were isolated by centrifugation and then cryopreserved.

From the cysteine through the phenylalanine, the CDR3 covers 15 amino acids. CDR3 DNA only is kept here, 45 bases in frame from base 1. Trimming removed 3 bases from V and 1 base from J; the gene matches leave 4 bases unexplained. CDR1 is given as SGHNT and CDR2 as YENEEA, both from the germline V gene. The Qiagen DNeasy kit was used to extract genomic DNA both from unsorted PBMCs and from the negatively selected CD4+ and CD8+ fractions. TCR beta CDR3 regions were subjected to amplification by immunoSEQ multiplex PCR with primers that anneal to V and J segments. A synthetic immune receptor repertoire was used to minimize amplification bias, and any remaining bias was removed computationally after sequencing. From the authors' description of their analysis: Repertoire diversity was quantified as the Shannon entropy index using custom Python scripts. Unsorted, CD4+ and CD8+ repertoires were analyzed separately, except in combined analyses where CD4+ and CD8+ sequences were merged in silico. Clonal expansion was defined as a frequency increase of at least 2-fold after treatment compared with C1D1, and clones undetected at baseline were assigned a pseudocount of 0.5. Clones with 0 or 1 copy at C1D1 were classified as singleton clones, and clones with 2 or more copies were classified as non-singleton clones. Clones expanded in unsorted samples were assigned a CD4+, CD8+ or unknown annotation through matching of protein sequences in sorted samples from the same patient. Wilcoxon tests on paired samples were used to test changes in diversity from C1D1 to C4D1. TCRdb holds this immuneACCESS table with in-frame rearrangements only. Some clones are missing; in checked studies, unresolved V genes explain under half, and the rest has no known cause. The D gene and trimming were derived from the DNA, and the V and J assignments and clone size from that table. The sample data list roughly 51,000 clones, and about 76% of these were observed just once. The leading ten clones occupy less than 15% of the sample.

This sample is drawn from a study of PD-1 blockade in classical Hodgkin lymphoma (dated by TCRdb to the early 2020s). With regard to the full study: Nivolumab dosing was 3 mg/kg intravenously every 2 weeks, continuing until either disease progression or unacceptable toxicity. A peripheral blood immune signature of response to PD-1 blockade in classical Hodgkin lymphoma was defined using TCR beta sequencing and CyTOF.

The research as a whole found: Lower diversity was seen in patients whose nivolumab began less than 1 year after ASCT, and these patients were left out of later analyses so that immune reconstitution would not confound the results. CD4+ but not CD8+ TCR diversity rose significantly by C4D1 (p=0.0027 vs p=0.16), most apparent in complete responders (p=0.02). Trial patients achieving complete response had baseline diversity similar to newly diagnosed patients, whereas partial responders and progressors had significantly lower diversity. Newly diagnosed patients were reported to have lower baseline TCR diversity than healthy donors, and relapsed/refractory patients were reported to have lower baseline TCR diversity still. Only a single clinical trial cohort was studied, and what caused the repertoire differences, possibly disease activity or prior therapy, remained undefined.

The clonotype comes from a human donor with classical Hodgkin lymphoma. The sample here was peripheral blood mononuclear cells (PBMCs), taken before the fourth cycle of nivolumab. This chain is built from TRBV11-3 and TRBJ2-7; 9 central nucleotides agree with TRBD2. The DNA sequence is TGTGCCAGCAGCTTCATGGCGGGAGGGTCCTACGAGCAGTACTTC. The resulting protein is CASSFMAGGSYEQYF.